Following are 8 T cell receptor beta chains from one sample sequenced in a study of cytomegalovirus exposure and HLA in healthy donors. The PCR employed 60 Vbeta primers together with 13 Jbeta primers. The data were produced by immunoSEQ multiplex PCR, yet TCRdb's version contains in-frame clones alone and is incomplete. The table has over 55,000 clones, roughly nine tenths seen once. The sequencing sample was made of PBMCs. The receptors stem from a woman aged 30 to 39 in good health and CMV-seropositive.

V is TRBV7-2 and J is TRBJ2-3; weak D call: TRBD2 (5 bases). The CDR3 length is 14 residues. Germline CDR1 and CDR2: SGHTA and FQGNSA. With 2 bases removed from V and 1 base from J, the gap between germline ends came to 7 bases. The CDR3 DNA is TGTGCCAGCAGCTTAACCGGGGGCACAGATACGCAGTATTTT. It is translated as CASSLTGGTDTQYF.

V usage is TRBV7-9 and J usage is TRBJ2-7; 7 bases line up with TRBD2. V was clipped by 5 bases and J by 3 bases; unmatched bases: 13. Germline loops: CDR1 SEHNR, CDR2 FQNEAQ (reference sequence). The CDR3 extends over 16 amino acids. The CDR3 sequence is CASSPRGDGGIYEQYF. CDR3 DNA sequence: TGTGCCAGCAGCCCCCGGGGGGACGGAGGAATCTACGAGCAGTACTTC.

This sequence joins TRBV28 and TRBJ1-3, with 10 positions matching TRBD1. This CDR3 has 17 amino acids. CDR1 MDHEN and CDR2 SYDVKM come from the germline V gene. V lost 6 bases to trimming and J lost 4 bases; unmatched junction nucleotides: 12. CDR3 DNA sequence: TGTGCCAGCAGCCGATCGGCGGACAGGGGGTACGGAAACACCATATATTTT. Its translation: CASSRSADRGYGNTIYF.

This chain joins TRBV27 and TRBJ2-2; 10 positions match TRBD2. The CDR3 has 20 amino acids. The V segment lost 6 bases and the J segment 4 bases; nucleotides outside the gene matches: 20. CDR1 and CDR2 (germline): MNHEY, SMNVEV (reference sequence). DNA for the CDR3: TGTGCCAGCAGCTGGAGGCTAGCGGGAGCCAACCCTAAGGGCACCGGGGAGCTGTTTTTT. Encoded protein: CASSWRLAGANPKGTGELFF.

V and J are TRBV9 and TRBJ2-3; TRBD2 is a possible D gene (7 bases). Germline V gives CDR1 SGDLS, CDR2 YYNGEE. This CDR3 is 19 amino acids long. V was shortened by 4 bases and J by 1 base, with 25 bases between the two germline ends. For the CDR3, the DNA is TGTGCCAGCAGCCTCCGTGGAGGGGGGGCCAGAGGGGGCACAGATACGCAGTATTTT. Encoded protein: CASSLRGGGARGGTDTQYF.

The chain combines TRBV5-4 with TRBJ1-1; D remains ambiguous. The CDR3 loop spans 15 amino acids. From germline, CDR1 is SGHNT and CDR2 YYREEE (reference sequence). Between the trimmed V and J ends, which lost 2 bases and 1 base, there was a span of 12 bases. The CDR3 spells CASSFRGGRNTEAFF. The CDR3 bases are TGTGCCAGCAGCTTTCGTGGAGGAAGGAACACTGAAGCTTTCTTT.

This sequence joins TRBV5-1 and TRBJ1-1, with 8 bases aligning to TRBD1. CDR1 is SGHRS, CDR2 YFSETQ, per germline. V shed 5 bases, J shed 6 bases, and the junction held 6 bases outside the gene matches. The CDR3 totals 13 residues. DNA for the CDR3: TGCGCCAGCAGTAGACAGGGGAAGGCTGAAGCTTTCTTT. Residues: CASSRQGKAEAFF.

The genes are TRBV28 and TRBJ2-1; 11 bases agree with TRBD2. Trimming removed 6 bases from V and 4 bases from J; junction bases left unmatched: 5. Germline V gives CDR1 MDHEN, CDR2 SYDVKM. The CDR3 consists of 15 residues. CDR3 nucleotides: TGTGCCAGCAGCCAGACTAGCGGGGCTTACAATGAGCAGTTCTTC. Residues: CASSQTSGAYNEQFF. The full variable domain, rest sourced from reference TRBV28 and TRBJ2-1, is DVKVTQSSRYLVKRTGEKVFLECVQDMDHENMFWYRQDPGLGLRLIYFSYDVKMKEKGDIPEGYSVSREKKERFSLILESASTNQTSMYLCASSQTSGAYNEQFFGPGTRLTVL.